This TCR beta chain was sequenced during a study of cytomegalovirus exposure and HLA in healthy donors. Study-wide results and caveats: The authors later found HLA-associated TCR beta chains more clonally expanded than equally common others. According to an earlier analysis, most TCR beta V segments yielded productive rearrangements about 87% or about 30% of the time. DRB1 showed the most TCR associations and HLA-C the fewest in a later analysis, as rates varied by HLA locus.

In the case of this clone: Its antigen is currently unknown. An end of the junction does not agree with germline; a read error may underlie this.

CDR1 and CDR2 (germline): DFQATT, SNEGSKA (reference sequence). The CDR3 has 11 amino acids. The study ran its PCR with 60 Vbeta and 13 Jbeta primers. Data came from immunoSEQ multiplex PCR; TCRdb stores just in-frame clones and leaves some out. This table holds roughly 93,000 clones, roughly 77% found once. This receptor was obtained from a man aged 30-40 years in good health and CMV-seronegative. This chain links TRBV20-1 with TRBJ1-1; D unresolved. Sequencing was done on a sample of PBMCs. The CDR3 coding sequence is TGCAGTGCTAGACAGTACACCGAAGCTTTCTTT. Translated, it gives CSARQYTEAFF.